The source of this T cell receptor (beta chain) is a study of blood T cell repertoires in COVID-19. This CDR3 comprises 13 residues. Germline V lookup: CDR1 MNHEY, CDR2 SVGEGT. With 2 bases removed from V and 2 bases from J, the gap between germline ends came to 5 bases. The sample holds a few counts of this clone. TCRdb's table, derived via immunoSEQ multiplex PCR, lists solely in-frame clones and lacks some. Altogether about 120,000 clones are present, 81% being singletons, with the ten largest covering approximately 18%. Material for sequencing was peripheral blood. This rearrangement joins TRBV6-2 or TRBV6-3 to TRBJ2-3; no clear D gene. The clonotype originates from a man aged 25 to 40 with COVID-19, enrolled during active disease. The DNA for the CDR3 is TGTGCCAGCAGTTACCTTCTCACAGATACGCAGTATTTT. As protein: CASSYLLTDTQYF.